These 30 T cell receptor beta chains originate from one sample sequenced in a study of T cell repertoires in cytomegalovirus infection. TCRdb recomputed calls from the reads with MiXCR, one row per CDR3 protein. The sample records some 350,000 distinct CDR3 sequences, nearly 35% being singletons. These TCRs are of unknown antigen specificity. The specimen comprised cultured PBMCs, sampled from culture after CMV antigen stimulation. Receptor source: a human donor in good health (CMV status not recorded). Some clones in this sample may be carry-over from other donors' samples.

This clonotype has just one count. The rearrangement joins TRBV4-1 to TRBJ2-1; D remains unclear. Trimming took 2 bases from V and 3 from J, leaving 11 bases between them. The CDR3 is 15 amino acids. CDR1 and CDR2 (germline): MGHRA, YSYEKL. The CDR3 DNA is TGCGCCAGCAGCCAATCAGACCCATACTACAATGAGCAGTTCTTC. As protein: CASSQSDPYYNEQFF.

Worth noting for this clonotype: With a much larger clone just one base away, this may be a read error. This chain joins TRBV7-2 and TRBJ1-1, with no clear D. The CDR3 is made up of 12 amino acids. The germline V gene has CDR1 SGHTA and CDR2 FQGNSA. Trimming shortened V by 5 bases and J by 11 bases, and 15 bases separated the two germline ends. Written as DNA, the CDR3 is TGTGCCAGCAGCCCCCTTGGTAGGGATGCTTTCTTT. Translation gives CASSPLGRDAFF.

This clonotype was seen a handful of times. The chain recombines TRBV20-1 with TRBJ2-3; 7 nucleotides agree with TRBD1. CDR3 length equals 15 residues. The germline V gene has CDR1 DFQATT and CDR2 SNEGSKA (reference sequence). V was clipped by 5 bases and J by 3 bases; unmatched bases: 11. CDR3 DNA: TGCAGTGCTCAAGCACAGGGGATTTTTACAGATACGCAGTATTTT. It translates to CSAQAQGIFTDTQYF.

The J gene is TRBJ2-6, the V gene TRBV12-3 or TRBV12-4; D gene uncertain. The CDR3 covers 14 residues. V lost 3 bases, J lost 0 bases, and 3 bases lay in between. CDR3 in amino acids: CASSFFSGANVLTF. In DNA, the CDR3 is TGTGCCAGCAGTTTTTTCTCTGGGGCCAACGTCCTGACTTTC.

In its sample, this clonotype was seen many times. The junction differs from germline at one of its ends, possibly a read error. The chain employs TRBV7-2 and TRBJ2-7; D unclear. CDR3 length: 13 residues. Germline V gene data show CDR1 as SGHTA and CDR2 as FQGNSA. The CDR3 nucleotides read TGCGCCAGCAGCCGTACCGGAACCTACGAGCAGTACTTC. Protein: CASSRTGTYEQYF.

The rearrangement joins TRBV4-1 to TRBJ2-2; D is uncertain. Germline V lookup: CDR1 MGHRA, CDR2 YSYEKL. This CDR3 is built from 14 residues. V lost 2 bases to trimming and J lost 5 bases, with 9 bases between them. DNA for the CDR3: TGCGCCAGCAGCCAACCCACGCTGACCGGGGAGCTGTTTTTT. Translating gives CASSQPTLTGELFF.

This clonotype has just a few counts. The CDR3 loop reads CASSQVRGEQFF. The DNA of the CDR3 is TGCGCCAGCAGCCAAGTTCGGGGTGAGCAGTTCTTC. This rearrangement joins TRBV4-1 to TRBJ2-1, with TRBD2 as a possible D gene (5 bases). This CDR3 contains 12 residues. Germline assignment: CDR1 MGHRA and CDR2 YSYEKL. V was trimmed by 1 base and J by 9 bases, leaving 7 bases between them.

In its sample, this clonotype was seen once. The chain employs TRBV28 and TRBJ2-5, with TRBD2 matching 12 bases. Germline V gene sequence: CDR1 MDHEN, CDR2 SYDVKM. The length of the CDR3 is 14 residues. V lost 9 bases and J lost 2; bases outside the gene matches: 4. The CDR3 sequence is CASRTSGRQETQYF. The DNA of the CDR3 is TGTGCCAGTCGTACTAGCGGGAGGCAAGAGACCCAGTACTTC.

This clonotype was observed a few times. The V and J genes are TRBV7-2 and TRBJ2-3; possible D gene TRBD2, 6 bases. CDR3 length: 16 residues. From germline, CDR1 is SGHTA and CDR2 FQGNSA. V shed 5 bases and J shed 3 bases, with 18 bases lying between them. The CDR3 region has the DNA TGTGCCAGCAGCGCCTCTTCCGGGAGAGGAACAGATACGCAGTATTTT. The encoded protein is CASSASSGRGTDTQYF.

This chain joins TRBV6-6 and TRBJ1-1; TRBD1 might be the D (6 bases). V was cut by 5 bases and J by 0 bases, with 13 bases left in between. CDR3 length: 15 amino acids. Germline CDR1 is MNHNY and CDR2 is SVGAGI (reference sequence). DNA of the CDR3: TGTGCCAGCAGTCCCTTTAGGGACATGAACACTGAAGCTTTCTTT. Its translation is CASSPFRDMNTEAFF.

The CDR3 nucleotides are TGTGCCAGCAGTAAGCTAGCGGGAGGGCCTCCCTACAATGAGCAGTTCTTC. Protein: CASSKLAGGPPYNEQFF. This chain links TRBV6-2 or TRBV6-3 with TRBJ2-1; 12 nucleotides line up with TRBD2. The CDR3 contains 17 residues. V lost 5 bases, J lost 2 bases, and 7 bases stayed unmatched. CDR1 and CDR2 (germline): MNHEY, SVGEGT.

The chain carries TRBV20-1 and TRBJ2-1, with 9 bases fitting TRBD2. Germline loops: CDR1 DFQATT, CDR2 SNEGSKA (reference sequence). The CDR3 covers 14 residues. V shed 6 bases and J 3 bases; nucleotides not matched to a gene: 6. For the CDR3, the DNA is TGCAGTGCCGGAAGACTAGCGGACTACAATGAGCAGTTCTTC. Amino acid sequence: CSAGRLADYNEQFF.

This clonotype was counted only a few times. The chain joins TRBV7-2 to TRBJ2-3, with 8 bases matching TRBD2. V was pared by 5 bases and J by 2 bases, with 12 bases of the junction left unmatched. From germline, CDR1 is SGHTA and CDR2 FQGNSA. The CDR3 spans 17 residues. The DNA of the CDR3 is TGTGCCAGCAGCCCCGGGGGGGCACTAGCCCTCACAGATACGCAGTATTTT. It translates to CASSPGGALALTDTQYF.

This sequence joins TRBV7-2 and TRBJ2-7; 8 nucleotides match TRBD1. V was clipped by 1 base and J by 4 bases; unmatched bases: 3. Germline V CDR1 and CDR2: SGHTA, FQGNSA. This CDR3 comprises 14 residues. The CDR3 loop is CASSLVQGGYEQYF. In nucleotides, the CDR3 is TGTGCCAGCAGCTTAGTACAGGGGGGATACGAGCAGTACTTC.

CDR3 coding DNA: TGCGCCAGCAGCTTGGATTACCGGGGACAGACAAATCAGCCCCAGCATTTT. It yields the protein CASSLDYRGQTNQPQHF. This rearrangement joins TRBV5-1 to TRBJ1-5, with TRBD1 matching 7 bases. Germline V gene data show CDR1 as SGHRS and CDR2 as YFSETQ. CDR3 length: 17 amino acids. With V trimmed by 0 bases and J by 4 bases, 10 bases remained unmatched.

The J gene is TRBJ2-5, the V gene TRBV7-9; 12 bases map to TRBD1. The CDR3 has 15 residues. V shed 5 bases and J 4 bases; nucleotides not matched to a gene: 5. The V gene's germline CDR1 is SEHNR and CDR2 FQNEAQ (reference sequence). CDR3 coding DNA: TGTGCCAGCAGCCGCTGGGACAGGGGGCTAGAGACCCAGTACTTC. Its translation is CASSRWDRGLETQYF.

This clonotype was seen a few times. The chain has TRBV28 and TRBJ1-2, with 7 bases aligning to TRBD1. The CDR3 consists of 14 residues. The junction had 8 bases not matched to a gene; V was cut back by 6 bases and J by 4 bases. Germline loops: CDR1 MDHEN, CDR2 SYDVKM. The DNA for the CDR3 is TGTGCCAGCAGCCCTGGGGACAGAATCTATGGCTACACCTTC. Amino acids: CASSPGDRIYGYTF.

This clonotype was found a few times. The chain uses TRBV4-2 and TRBJ2-3, with TRBD2 as a possible D gene (5 bases). The CDR3 has 16 amino acids. V was clipped by 4 bases and J by 1 base, with 15 bases between them. Germline V gene data show CDR1 as LGHNA and CDR2 as YNFKEQ. CDR3 in DNA: TGTGCCAGCAGCCTAGGAACCAAGGAGGGCACAGATACGCAGTATTTT. Its translation: CASSLGTKEGTDTQYF.

The chain has TRBV6-2 or TRBV6-3 and TRBJ2-2; D remains unclear. Trimming pared 4 bases from V and 0 bases from J, leaving 15 bases between. CDR3 length: 17 amino acids. CDR1 is MNHEY, CDR2 SVGEGT, per germline. CDR3 residues: CASSFPRNIANTGELFF. The CDR3 DNA is TGTGCCAGCAGTTTCCCCAGGAACATAGCGAACACCGGGGAGCTGTTTTTT.

A few counts support this clonotype. This chain connects TRBV20-1 to TRBJ2-2, with a weak D call TRBD2 (6 bases). CDR1 is DFQATT, CDR2 SNEGSKA, per germline (reference sequence). Trimming cost V 4 bases and J 0 bases, with 12 bases left between them. This CDR3 contains 15 residues. The chain's CDR3 is CSAMYPGANTGELFF. CDR3 bases: TGCAGTGCTATGTACCCGGGGGCGAACACCGGGGAGCTGTTTTTT.

The chain uses TRBV20-1 and TRBJ1-5, with TRBD1 matching 7 bases. The CDR3 runs 14 residues. J was trimmed by 7 bases and V by 2 bases; bases with no gene match: 8. The V gene's germline CDR1 is DFQATT and CDR2 SNEGSKA (reference sequence). In DNA form, the CDR3 reads TGCAGTGCTAGATCTTCAGGGGGAATGCAGCCCCAGCATTTT. It yields the protein CSARSSGGMQPQHF.

This clonotype was counted only a few times. The chain is built from TRBV6-2 or TRBV6-3 and TRBJ2-1; no clear D. Germline V gives CDR1 MNHEY, CDR2 SVGEGT. The V and J ends lost 2 bases and 0 bases respectively, with 5 bases between them. The CDR3 consists of 14 residues. The CDR3 spells CASSYGVSYNEQFF. The CDR3 DNA follows: TGTGCCAGCAGTTACGGGGTCTCCTACAATGAGCAGTTCTTC.

CDR3 in amino acids: CASSLGQGLRAEKLFF. The DNA of the CDR3 is TGTGCCAGCAGCTTGGGACAGGGTCTCCGTGCTGAAAAACTGTTTTTT. The V gene is TRBV7-2, the J gene TRBJ1-4; the match to TRBD1 covers 9 bases. Germline CDR1 SGHTA, CDR2 FQGNSA. The length of the CDR3 is 16 residues. With 3 bases clipped from V and 7 bases from J, the junction kept 9 bases outside the gene matches.

V gene TRBV7-9 combines with J gene TRBJ2-2, with 8 bases identical to TRBD1. The ends lost 2 bases at V and 7 bases at J; junction bases unmatched: 6. CDR1 SEHNR and CDR2 FQNEAQ come from the germline V gene (reference sequence). This CDR3 spans 15 amino acids. The CDR3 spells CASSLSQGANGELFF. Written as DNA, the CDR3 is TGTGCCAGCAGCTTATCTCAGGGGGCAAACGGGGAGCTGTTTTTT.

The chain uses TRBV6-1 and TRBJ2-1, with TRBD1 as a possible D gene (6 bases). This CDR3 is built from 14 residues. Germline CDR1 reads MNHNS; CDR2 reads SASEGT. Trimming pared 4 bases from V and 3 bases from J, leaving 10 bases between. The CDR3 here is CASSAGASYNEQFF. The CDR3, as DNA: TGTGCCAGCAGTGCAGGGGCCAGCTACAATGAGCAGTTCTTC.

A few counts support this clonotype. The J gene is TRBJ2-1, the V gene TRBV7-6; D is possibly TRBD2 (5 bases). Per germline, CDR1 SGHVS and CDR2 FNYEAQ. V lost 4 bases and J 0 bases, leaving 10 bases between the germline ends. CDR3 length: 15 residues. DNA for the CDR3: TGTGCCAGCAGCTCCATGGCGGGCTCCTACAATGAGCAGTTCTTC. Its protein is CASSSMAGSYNEQFF.

The chain links TRBV29-1 to TRBJ1-2; TRBD1 agrees at 7 bases. The CDR3 has 15 residues. Losses at the gene ends were 1 base for V and 3 bases for J; bases not matched to a gene: 8. Germline V gene data show CDR1 as SQVTM and CDR2 as ANQGSEA. The CDR3 DNA is TGCAGCGTTGAAGGCACAGGGGATTCGGACTATGGCTACACCTTC. It yields the protein CSVEGTGDSDYGYTF.

The chain combines TRBV28 with TRBJ2-2, with 11 bases identical to TRBD1. Germline lookup yields CDR1 MDHEN and CDR2 SYDVKM. The CDR3 loop spans 16 amino acids. V shed 2 bases and J 5 bases; nucleotides not matched to a gene: 4. CDR3 bases: TGTGCCAGCAGTTTACCCGGACAGGGGGCGACCGGGGAGCTGTTTTTT. Translating it yields CASSLPGQGATGELFF.

The rearrangement uses TRBV20-1 and TRBJ1-6; D is unclear. Germline CDR1 reads DFQATT; CDR2 reads SNEGSKA (reference sequence). The CDR3 totals 14 residues. Trimming pared 6 bases from V and 10 bases from J, leaving 19 bases between. CDR3 region: CSAFFPSAGSPLHF. In nucleotides, the CDR3 is TGCAGTGCGTTTTTCCCTAGCGCGGGGTCACCCCTCCACTTT.

The chain is built from TRBV7-4 and TRBJ1-2; D is undetermined. The CDR3 is made up of 16 amino acids. Germline V CDR1 and CDR2: SGHVT, SQSDAQ. V gave up 5 bases and J gave up 0 bases, with 16 bases separating them. The CDR3 reads CASSPETPAANYGYTF. Here the CDR3 DNA reads TGTGCCAGCAGCCCCGAGACCCCCGCAGCTAACTATGGCTACACCTTC.